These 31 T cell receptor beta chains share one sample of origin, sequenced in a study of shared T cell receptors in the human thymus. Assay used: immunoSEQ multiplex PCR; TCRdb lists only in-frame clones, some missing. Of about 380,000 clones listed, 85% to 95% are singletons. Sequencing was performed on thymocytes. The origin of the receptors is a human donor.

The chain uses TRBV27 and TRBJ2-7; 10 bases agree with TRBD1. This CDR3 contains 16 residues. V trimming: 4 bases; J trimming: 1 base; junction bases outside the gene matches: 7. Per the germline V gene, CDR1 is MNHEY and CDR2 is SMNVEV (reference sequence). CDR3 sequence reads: CASSYTPGQGSYEQYF. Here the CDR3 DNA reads TGTGCCAGCAGTTATACACCGGGACAGGGGTCCTACGAGCAGTACTTC.

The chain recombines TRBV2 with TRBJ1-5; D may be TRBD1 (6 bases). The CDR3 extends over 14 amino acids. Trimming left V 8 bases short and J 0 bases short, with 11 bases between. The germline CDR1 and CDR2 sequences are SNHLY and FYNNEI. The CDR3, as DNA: TGTGCCAGCCGGGGGGGGGCTAGCAATCAGCCCCAGCATTTT. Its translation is CASRGGASNQPQHF.

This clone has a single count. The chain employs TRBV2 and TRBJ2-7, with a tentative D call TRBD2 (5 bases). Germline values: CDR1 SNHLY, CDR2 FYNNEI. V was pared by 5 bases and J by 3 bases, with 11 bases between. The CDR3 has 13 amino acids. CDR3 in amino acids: CASSPHGSYEQYF. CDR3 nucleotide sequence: TGTGCCAGCAGTCCCCATGGGAGCTACGAGCAGTACTTC.

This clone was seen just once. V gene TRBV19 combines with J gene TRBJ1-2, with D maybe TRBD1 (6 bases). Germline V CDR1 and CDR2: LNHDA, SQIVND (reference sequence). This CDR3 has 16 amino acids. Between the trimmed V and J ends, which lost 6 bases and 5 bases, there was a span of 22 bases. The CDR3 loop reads CASRPRGGKVWYGYTF. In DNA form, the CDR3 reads TGTGCCAGTAGACCGAGAGGGGGGAAGGTTTGGTATGGCTACACCTTC.

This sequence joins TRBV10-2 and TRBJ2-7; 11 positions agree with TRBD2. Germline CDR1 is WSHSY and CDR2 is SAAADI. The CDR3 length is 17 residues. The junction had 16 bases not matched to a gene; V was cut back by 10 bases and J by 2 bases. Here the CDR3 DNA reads TGCGCCACCACTTTCCTAGCGGGAGGTGGAGAACCCTACGAGCAGTACTTC. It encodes CATTFLAGGGEPYEQYF.

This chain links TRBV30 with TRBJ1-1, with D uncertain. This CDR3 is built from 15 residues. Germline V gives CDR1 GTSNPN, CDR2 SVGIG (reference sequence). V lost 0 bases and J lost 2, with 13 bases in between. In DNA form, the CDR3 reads TGTGCCTGGAGTGTAATTCGGGCACCCAACACTGAAGCTTTCTTT. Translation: CAWSVIRAPNTEAFF.

Here the CDR3 reads CASSLARTESTDTQYF. For the CDR3, the DNA is TGTGCCAGCAGCTTAGCGAGGACAGAGAGCACAGATACGCAGTATTTT. The chain couples TRBV13 to TRBJ2-3; possible D gene TRBD1, 6 bases. The CDR3 loop spans 16 amino acids. V lost 1 base and J lost 0, with 11 bases in between. Germline loops: CDR1 PRHDT, CDR2 FYEKMQ (reference sequence).

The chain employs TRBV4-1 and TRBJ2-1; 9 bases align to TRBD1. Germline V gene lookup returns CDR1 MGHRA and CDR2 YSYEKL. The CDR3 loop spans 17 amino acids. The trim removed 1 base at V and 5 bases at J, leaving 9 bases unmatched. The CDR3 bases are TGCGCCAGCAGCCAAGCGATCTACAGGGGGCGAGACAATGAGCAGTTCTTC. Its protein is CASSQAIYRGRDNEQFF.

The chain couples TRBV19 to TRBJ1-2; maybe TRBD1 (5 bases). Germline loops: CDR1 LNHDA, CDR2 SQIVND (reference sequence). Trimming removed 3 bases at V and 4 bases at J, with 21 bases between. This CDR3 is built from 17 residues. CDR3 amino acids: CASSIIPKGTSSYGYTF. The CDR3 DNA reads TGTGCCAGTAGTATCATTCCCAAGGGGACGTCTTCCTATGGCTACACCTTC.

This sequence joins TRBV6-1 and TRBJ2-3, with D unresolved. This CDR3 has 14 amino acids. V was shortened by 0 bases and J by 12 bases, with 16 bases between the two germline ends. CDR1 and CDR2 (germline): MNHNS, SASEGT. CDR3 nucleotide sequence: TGTGCCAGCAGTGAAGCAGGAACCCCCGGCAATCAGTATTTT. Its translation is CASSEAGTPGNQYF.

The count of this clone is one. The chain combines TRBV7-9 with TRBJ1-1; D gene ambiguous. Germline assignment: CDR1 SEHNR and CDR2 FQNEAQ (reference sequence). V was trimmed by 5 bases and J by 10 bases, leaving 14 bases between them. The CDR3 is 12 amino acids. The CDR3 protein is CASSLTHWGAFF. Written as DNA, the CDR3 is TGTGCCAGCAGCCTAACTCACTGGGGAGCTTTCTTT.

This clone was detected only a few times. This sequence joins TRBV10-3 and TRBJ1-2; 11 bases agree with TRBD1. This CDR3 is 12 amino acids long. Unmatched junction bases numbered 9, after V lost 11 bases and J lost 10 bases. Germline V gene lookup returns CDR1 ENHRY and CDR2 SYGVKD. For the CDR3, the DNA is TGTGCCTTCCGGGACAGGGGGGTTTCCTACACCTTC. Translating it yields CAFRDRGVSYTF.

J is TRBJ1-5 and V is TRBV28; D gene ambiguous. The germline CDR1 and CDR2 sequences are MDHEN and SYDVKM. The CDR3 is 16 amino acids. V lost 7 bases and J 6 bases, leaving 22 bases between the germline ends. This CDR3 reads CASITRQQGIIQPQHF. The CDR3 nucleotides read TGTGCCAGCATTACAAGGCAGCAAGGGATCATTCAGCCCCAGCATTTT.

The CDR3: CASRDPNRDRKYEQYF. The CDR3 DNA sequence: TGTGCCAGCAGGGACCCGAACCGGGACAGAAAGTACGAGCAGTACTTC. The chain recombines TRBV2 with TRBJ2-7, with 7 bases identical to TRBD1. CDR1 and CDR2 (germline): SNHLY, FYNNEI. The trim removed 6 bases at V and 4 bases at J, leaving 15 bases unmatched. This CDR3 comprises 16 residues.

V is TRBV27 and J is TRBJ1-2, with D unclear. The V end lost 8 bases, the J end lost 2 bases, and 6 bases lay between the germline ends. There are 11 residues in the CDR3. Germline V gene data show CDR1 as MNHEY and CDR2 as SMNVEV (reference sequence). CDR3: CASLGNYGYTF. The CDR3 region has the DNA TGTGCCAGCTTAGGAAACTATGGCTACACCTTC.

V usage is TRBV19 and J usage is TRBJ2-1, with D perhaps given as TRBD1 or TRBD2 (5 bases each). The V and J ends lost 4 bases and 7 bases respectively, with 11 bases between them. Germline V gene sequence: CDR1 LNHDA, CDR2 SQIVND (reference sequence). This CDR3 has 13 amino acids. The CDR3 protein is CASSKLRGNEQFF. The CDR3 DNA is TGTGCCAGTAGTAAATTGAGGGGAAATGAGCAGTTCTTC.

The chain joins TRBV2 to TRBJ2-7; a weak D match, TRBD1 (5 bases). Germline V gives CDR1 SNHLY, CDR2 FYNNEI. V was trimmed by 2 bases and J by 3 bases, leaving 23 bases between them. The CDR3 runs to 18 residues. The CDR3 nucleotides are TGTGCCAGCAGTGAACACAGGAGCAGAAGCCCCATCTTCTACGAGCAGTACTTC. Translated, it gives CASSEHRSRSPIFYEQYF.

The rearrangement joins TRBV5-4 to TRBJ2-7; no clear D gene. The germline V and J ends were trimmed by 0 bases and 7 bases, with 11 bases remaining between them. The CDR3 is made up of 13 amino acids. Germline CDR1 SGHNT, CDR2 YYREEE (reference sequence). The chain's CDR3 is CASSLDSDGEQYF. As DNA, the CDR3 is TGTGCCAGCAGCTTGGACTCCGACGGGGAGCAGTACTTC.

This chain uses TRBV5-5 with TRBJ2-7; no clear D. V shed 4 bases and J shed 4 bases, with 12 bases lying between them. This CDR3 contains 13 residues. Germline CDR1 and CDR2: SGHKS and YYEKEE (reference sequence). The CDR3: CASSPKLGYEQYF. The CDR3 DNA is TGTGCCAGCAGCCCGAAGCTAGGGTACGAGCAGTACTTC.

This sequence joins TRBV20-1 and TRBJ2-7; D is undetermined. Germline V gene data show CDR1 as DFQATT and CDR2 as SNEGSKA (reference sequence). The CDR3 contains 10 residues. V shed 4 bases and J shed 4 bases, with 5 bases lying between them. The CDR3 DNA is TGCAGTGCTAAGCCATACGAGCAGTACTTC. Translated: CSAKPYEQYF.

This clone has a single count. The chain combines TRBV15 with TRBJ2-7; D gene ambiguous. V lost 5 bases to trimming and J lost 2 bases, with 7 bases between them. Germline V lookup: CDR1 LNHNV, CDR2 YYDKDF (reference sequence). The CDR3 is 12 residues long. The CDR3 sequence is CATSRHAYEQYF. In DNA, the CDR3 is TGTGCCACCAGCCGGCACGCCTACGAGCAGTACTTC.

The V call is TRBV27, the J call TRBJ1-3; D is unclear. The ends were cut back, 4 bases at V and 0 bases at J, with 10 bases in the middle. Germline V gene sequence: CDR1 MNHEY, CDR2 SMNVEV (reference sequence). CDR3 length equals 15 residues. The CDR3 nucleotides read TGTGCCAGCAGTTCCCAGCCTAGCTCTGGAAACACCATATATTTT. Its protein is CASSSQPSSGNTIYF.

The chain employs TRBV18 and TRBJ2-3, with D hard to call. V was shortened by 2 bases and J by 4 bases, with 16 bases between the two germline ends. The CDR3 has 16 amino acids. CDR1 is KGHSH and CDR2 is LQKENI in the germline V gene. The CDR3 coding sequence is TGTGCCAGCTCACCAACGGGCATGCCTTTGGCAGATACGCAGTATTTT. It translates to CASSPTGMPLADTQYF.

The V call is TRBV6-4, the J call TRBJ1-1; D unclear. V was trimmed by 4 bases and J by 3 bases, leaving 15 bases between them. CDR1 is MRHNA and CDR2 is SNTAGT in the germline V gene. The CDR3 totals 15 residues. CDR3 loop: CASSALPNGDTEAFF. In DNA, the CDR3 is TGTGCCAGCAGTGCCCTCCCGAACGGCGACACTGAAGCTTTCTTT.

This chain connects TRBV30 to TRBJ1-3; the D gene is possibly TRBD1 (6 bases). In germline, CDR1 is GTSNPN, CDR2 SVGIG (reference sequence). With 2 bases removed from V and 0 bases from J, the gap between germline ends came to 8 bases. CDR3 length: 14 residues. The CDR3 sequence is CAWSRGTSGNTIYF. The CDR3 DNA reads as TGTGCCTGGAGTAGGGGGACCTCTGGAAACACCATATATTTT.

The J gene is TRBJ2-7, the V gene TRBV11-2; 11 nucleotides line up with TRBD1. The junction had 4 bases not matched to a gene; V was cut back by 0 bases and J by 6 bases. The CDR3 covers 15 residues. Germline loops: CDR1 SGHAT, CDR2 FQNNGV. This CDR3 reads CASSLDKDRGLEQYF. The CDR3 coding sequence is TGTGCCAGCAGCTTAGATAAGGACAGGGGGCTCGAGCAGTACTTC.

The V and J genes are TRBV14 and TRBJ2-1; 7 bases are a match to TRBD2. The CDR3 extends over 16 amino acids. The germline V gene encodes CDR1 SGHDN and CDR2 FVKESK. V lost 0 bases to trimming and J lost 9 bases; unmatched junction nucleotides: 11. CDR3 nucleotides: TGTGCCAGCAGCCAAGAGGGAGGGAGGGCGATGGGTGAGCAGTTCTTC. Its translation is CASSQEGGRAMGEQFF. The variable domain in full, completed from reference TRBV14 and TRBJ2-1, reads EAGVTQFPSHSVIEKGQTVTLRCDPISGHDNLYWYRRVMGKEIKFLLHFVKESKQDESGMPNNRFLAERTGGTYSTLKVQPAELEDSGVYFCASSQEGGRAMGEQFFGPGTRLTVL.

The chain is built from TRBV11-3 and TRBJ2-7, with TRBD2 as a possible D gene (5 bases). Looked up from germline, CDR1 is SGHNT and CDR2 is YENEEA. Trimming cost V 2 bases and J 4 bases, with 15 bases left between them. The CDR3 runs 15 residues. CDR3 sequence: CASSLSQASGYEQYF. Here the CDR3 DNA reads TGTGCCAGCAGCTTAAGCCAGGCCAGCGGATACGAGCAGTACTTC. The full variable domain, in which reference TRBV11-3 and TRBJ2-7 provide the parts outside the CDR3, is EAGVVQSPRYKIIEKKQPVAFWCNPISGHNTLYWYLQNLGQGPELLIRYENEEAVDDSQLPKDRFSAERLKGVDSTLKIQPAELGDSAVYLCASSLSQASGYEQYFGPGTRLTVT.

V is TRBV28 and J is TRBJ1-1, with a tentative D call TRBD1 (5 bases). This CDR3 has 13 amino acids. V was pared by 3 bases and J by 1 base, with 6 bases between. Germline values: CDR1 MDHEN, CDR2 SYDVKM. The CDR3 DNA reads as TGTGCCAGCAGTTTTGGGGGGAACACTGAAGCTTTCTTT. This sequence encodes CASSFGGNTEAFF.

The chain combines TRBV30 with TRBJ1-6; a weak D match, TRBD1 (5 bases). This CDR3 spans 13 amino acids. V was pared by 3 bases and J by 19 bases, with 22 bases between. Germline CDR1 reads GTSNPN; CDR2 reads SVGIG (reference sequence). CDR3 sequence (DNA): TGTGCCTGGAGGGATTCAGGGAGCCCCACACATCACTTT. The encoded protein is CAWRDSGSPTHHF.

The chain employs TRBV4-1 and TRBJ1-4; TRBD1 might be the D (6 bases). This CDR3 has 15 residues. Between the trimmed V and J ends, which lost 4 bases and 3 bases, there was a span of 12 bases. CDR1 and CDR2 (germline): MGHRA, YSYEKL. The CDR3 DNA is TGCGCCAGCAGCCCGAGGGGGTTAGCTAATGAAAAACTGTTTTTT. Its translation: CASSPRGLANEKLFF.